Below, 5 T cell receptor beta chains from the same sample are listed, as sequenced in a study of blood T cell repertoires in COVID-19. Method: immunoSEQ multiplex PCR; TCRdb's copy keeps in-frame clones and lacks some. The data show about 270,000 clones, 88% seen once. Input material: PBMCs or T cells enriched from blood (not recorded which). The source is an older woman in a cohort exposed to, infected with or recovered from COVID-19 (not recorded which).

The gene calls are TRBV5-1 and TRBJ1-1; possibly TRBD1 for D (6 bases). V lost 3 bases, J lost 0 bases, and 15 bases lay in between. Germline CDR1 and CDR2: SGHRS and YFSETQ. The CDR3 is 16 amino acids. The CDR3 protein is CASSWEADRLNTEAFF. In DNA, the CDR3 is TGCGCCAGCAGCTGGGAAGCAGACAGGTTGAACACTGAAGCTTTCTTT.

This clone appeared once. Compared with germline, one end of the junction differs, possibly owing to a read error. J is TRBJ2-5 and V is TRBV7-7; D perhaps matches TRBD1 (5 bases). This CDR3 has 15 amino acids. CDR1 and CDR2 from the germline V gene are SSHAT and FNYEAQ (reference sequence). Here the CDR3 DNA reads TGTGCTAGCAGCTTAGGGTCAGGGTCGATGGAGACCCAGTACTTC. It yields the protein CASSLGSGSMETQYF.

This chain uses TRBV7-9 with TRBJ1-2, with D perhaps TRBD1 (6 bases). Germline V gives CDR1 SEHNR, CDR2 FQNEAQ (reference sequence). Trimming removed 5 bases at V and 6 bases at J, with 16 bases between. The CDR3 loop spans 14 amino acids. The CDR3, as DNA: TGTGCCAGCAGCCGACAGGTCCGGCCGGATGGCTACACCTTC. This encodes CASSRQVRPDGYTF. The variable domain in full, completed from reference TRBV7-9 and TRBJ1-2, reads DTGVSQNPRHKITKRGQNVTFRCDPISEHNRLYWYRQTLGQGPEFLTYFQNEAQLEKSRLLSDRFSAERPKGSFSTLEIQRTEQGDSAMYLCASSRQVRPDGYTFGSGTRLTVV.

The rearrangement joins TRBV9 to TRBJ1-6; D is perhaps TRBD1 (6 bases). The CDR3 runs 17 residues. V was clipped by 0 bases and J by 5 bases, with 15 bases between them. Germline V CDR1 and CDR2: SGDLS, YYNGEE. CDR3 nucleotides: TGTGCCAGCAGCGTAGCGACAGGTGCGATTAATAATTCACCCCTCCACTTT. This gives the protein CASSVATGAINNSPLHF.

The rearrangement joins TRBV1 to TRBJ2-7; the table gives TRBD2 as D, unverified against the DNA. TRBV1 is a documented pseudogene. This CDR3 comprises 12 residues. The DNA of the CDR3 is TGCACCAGCAGCCAGCCTCGGGTCGAGCAGTACTTC. Its translation: CTSSQPRVEQYF.